What follows describes a single T cell receptor beta chain. What it recognizes is unknown. CDR1 and CDR2 (germline): SGHRS, YFSETQ. V was pared by 1 base and J by 6 bases, with 10 bases between. CDR3 length equals 14 residues. This record belongs to a study of OX40 agonist ivuxolimab in advanced cancers. The overall study: In this trial design, patients received ivuxolimab intravenously at 0.01 to 10 mg/kg every 2 weeks. Under the entry rules, prior anti-PD-1, anti-PD-L1 or anti-CTLA-4 therapy was allowed, and around 36% had some. Dose-escalation patients had hepatocellular carcinoma, melanoma, renal cell or head and neck cancer. Study outcomes and limitations: The antigens recognized by the expanded peripheral T cells, that is their antigen specificity, were not determined.

Libraries were prepared by immunoSEQ multiplex PCR; TCRdb keeps only in-frame clonotypes and omits some of them. The sample lists more than 50,000 clones, around 84% occurring once. The V and J genes are TRBV5-1 and TRBJ2-2; a weak D match, TRBD1 (6 bases). The source is an adult with an advanced solid tumor such as melanoma, head and neck, liver or kidney cancer. This specimen was CD4+ or CD8+ T cells sorted from blood, taken in a trial of the OX40 agonist ivuxolimab. The CDR3 loop is CASSLTGNAGELFF. Written as DNA, the CDR3 is TGCGCCAGCAGCTTGACAGGGAATGCCGGGGAGCTGTTTTTT.